A selection of T cell receptor beta chains follows, all from one sample in a study of Ad26.COV2.S vaccination and SARS-CoV-2 variants. Assay: immunoSEQ multiplex PCR; the TCRdb copy retains only in-frame clones and omits some. Of roughly 460,000 clones in the sample, roughly nine tenths are singletons; the top ten hold around 1.8%. Sequencing was performed on peripheral blood, taken in a trial of Ad26.COV2.S vaccine versus placebo. The receptors were gathered from a person aged 18-65 years who received the Ad26.COV2.S COVID-19 vaccine or a placebo. CDR3s include the opening cysteine and the closing phenylalanine or tryptophan. A D gene is named only where the DNA matches it firmly. Clone size is not always given. Where it is, it says once, few, many or a class for expanded clones.

TRBV29-1,11,-,TRBJ2-1,-,TGCAGCGTTTACCCACACAATGAGCAGTTCTTC,CSVYPHNEQFF
TRBV5-5,15,-,TRBJ2-7,TRBD1,TGTGCCAGCAGCATGGAAGGGACAGGATGGGCCGAGCAGTACTTC,CASSMEGTGWAEQYF
TRBV6-5,13,-,TRBJ1-1,-,TGTGCCCACGATGGGGTGTGGAGCACTGAAGCTTTCTTT,CAHDGVWSTEAFF
TRBV19,15,-,TRBJ2-7,-,TGTGCCAGTAGTATAGATCGGCAGGGCCCCTACGAGCAGTACTTC,CASSIDRQGPYEQYF
TRBV19,16,-,TRBJ1-3,-,TGTGCCAGTAGTACCCGGATCCAACACTCTGGAAACACCATATATTTT,CASSTRIQHSGNTIYF
TRBV10-3,13,-,TRBJ2-1,-,TGTGCCCACCGCGCGGGCCTATGGGATGAGCAGTTCTTC,CAHRAGLWDEQFF
TRBV5-4,13,-,TRBJ2-5,-,TGTGCCAGCAGCTTTAGTCCTCAAGAGACCCAGTACTTC,CASSFSPQETQYF
TRBV6-1,15,-,TRBJ2-7,-,TGTGCCAGCAGTGATCGTGGGGAGGCGGCTTACGAGCAGTACTTC,CASSDRGEAAYEQYF
TRBV7-8,16,-,TRBJ2-6,-,TGTGCCAGCAGCCCTAACGCCGTCTCTGGGGCCAACGTCCTGACTTTC,CASSPNAVSGANVLTF
TRBV6-2/TRBV6-3,12,-,TRBJ2-3,-,TGTGCCAGCAGTTGGCCAGGAGGTACGCAGTATTTT,CASSWPGGTQYF
TRBV5-8,15,-,TRBJ2-1,TRBD2,TGTGCCAGCAGCTTGCTGTCTAGCGGCTACAATGAGCAGTTCTTC,CASSLLSSGYNEQFF
TRBV5-4,16,-,TRBJ2-5,TRBD2,TGTGCCAGCAGCTTAACCGGACTAGCGCGGTTGGAGACCCAGTACTTC,CASSLTGLARLETQYF
TRBV6-5,15,-,TRBJ2-3,-,TGTGCCAGCACCCCACTCGGGGGAACTATAGATACGCAGTATTTT,CASTPLGGTIDTQYF
TRBV7-9,13,-,TRBJ1-1,-,TGTGCCAGCAGCAAGGGAGTGAACACTGAAGCTTTCTTT,CASSKGVNTEAFF
TRBV14,16,-,TRBJ1-4,-,TGTGCCAGCAGCCAAGAAAAGTGCAGGCCTAATGAAAAACTGTTTTTT,CASSQEKCRPNEKLFF
TRBV18,15,-,TRBJ1-3,TRBD1,TGTGCCAGCTCACCGGAAGACAGGGCCAGAAACACCATATATTTT,CASSPEDRARNTIYF
TRBV6-5,16,-,TRBJ2-2,-,TGTGCCAGCAGTTACTCCTGGCACCTAAACACCGGGGAGCTGTTTTTT,CASSYSWHLNTGELFF
TRBV2,14,-,TRBJ1-3,-,TGTGCCAGCAGCCTGGCACAGGGTGGAAACACCATATATTTT,CASSLAQGGNTIYF
TRBV18,13,once,TRBJ2-7,TRBD1,TGTGCCAGCTCACCCGACAGGGACTACGAGCAGTACTTC,CASSPDRDYEQYF
TRBV19,13,-,TRBJ2-6,-,TGTGCCAGTAGTGTAACTGGGGCCAACGTCCTGACTTTC,CASSVTGANVLTF
TRBV5-4,14,-,TRBJ1-3,-,TGTGCCAGCAGCCTGGGAGCAGGGAGAAACACCATATATTTT,CASSLGAGRNTIYF
TRBV11-2,12,-,TRBJ2-7,-,TGTGCCGCTGGCAGGGTCCTATACGAGCAGTACTTC,CAAGRVLYEQYF
TRBV5-1,15,-,TRBJ2-5,-,TGCGCCAGCAGCTTGGCCGGGACCCAAGGGGAGACCCAGTACTTC,CASSLAGTQGETQYF
TRBV2,11,-,TRBJ2-1,TRBD2,TGTGCCAGCAGTGAGGCGGGAGTACGGTTCTTC,CASSEAGVRFF
TRBV6-1,17,once,TRBJ1-2,-,TGTGCCAGCAGTGCCGAGGTTGGAGGGGGTCTAGACTATGGCTACACCTTC,CASSAEVGGGLDYGYTF
TRBV27,13,-,TRBJ1-1,-,TGTGCCAGCAGTCCTTTGGGCTCCGATGAAGCTTTCTTT,CASSPLGSDEAFF
TRBV19,14,-,TRBJ1-1,-,TGTGCCAGTAGTATCGTCAACGGAAACACTGAAGCTTTCTTT,CASSIVNGNTEAFF
TRBV28,14,-,TRBJ1-2,-,TGTGCCACCCTAGCCCCGGACAGACCCTATGGCTACACCTTC,CATLAPDRPYGYTF
TRBV4-1,14,-,TRBJ2-7,-,TGCGCCAGCAGCGTGGGACTTGCGGCGGGCGAGCAGTACTTC,CASSVGLAAGEQYF
TRBV4-1,15,once,TRBJ1-1,-,TGCGCCAGCAGCCAAGAATCGGCAGTTAACACTGAAGCTTTCTTT,CASSQESAVNTEAFF
TRBV18,14,-,TRBJ1-3,-,TGTGCCAGCTCACCGGCCACCTCTGGAAACACCATATATTTT,CASSPATSGNTIYF
TRBV5-1,16,-,TRBJ2-6,-,TGCGCCAGCAGCTTGACGGGAAGCTCTGGGGCCAACGTCCTGACTTTC,CASSLTGSSGANVLTF
TRBV6-6,13,-,TRBJ2-3,-,TGTGCCAGCAGTTACCTCGAGACGGATACGCAGTATTTT,CASSYLETDTQYF
TRBV3-1/TRBV3-2,15,-,TRBJ2-2,-,TGTGCCAGCAGCCCCTACAGTGGCCCTACCGGGGAGCTGTTTTTT,CASSPYSGPTGELFF
TRBV10-2,12,-,TRBJ2-3,-,TGCGCCAGCAGTGAAGTGGCAGGAGGGCAGTATTTT,CASSEVAGGQYF
TRBV2,13,once,TRBJ1-2,-,TGTGCCAGCAGTGAATACGGGGGCTTGGGCTACACCTTC,CASSEYGGLGYTF
TRBV5-5,15,-,TRBJ1-4,-,TGTGCCAGCAGCTTGCGGCCAGGGTCTAATGAAAAACTGTTTTTT,CASSLRPGSNEKLFF
TRBV19,12,-,TRBJ1-1,-,TGTGCCAGTAGTATAGTCTCAGGTTCAGCTTTCTTT,CASSIVSGSAFF
TRBV6-2/TRBV6-3,14,-,TRBJ2-7,-,TGTGCCAGCAGCCGACATATCCTAGTTCTGGTGCAGTACTTC,CASSRHILVLVQYF
TRBV6-1,17,-,TRBJ1-1,TRBD1,TGTGCCAGCAGTGAAGATTGGGACAGGGGCCATCTCACTGAAGCTTTCTTT,CASSEDWDRGHLTEAFF
TRBV5-5,14,once,TRBJ2-5,-,TGTGCCAGCAGCTCCCCGGACACCTCCGGAGGCCAGTACTTC,CASSSPDTSGGQYF
TRBV6-5,14,-,TRBJ1-2,-,TGTGCCAGCAGATTCAGGGAAGGTCTCTATGGCTACACCTTC,CASRFREGLYGYTF
TRBV7-9,15,-,TRBJ1-4,TRBD1,TGTGCCAGCAGCGTCGGGACAGGGGGAAAGGAAAAACTGTTTTTT,CASSVGTGGKEKLFF
TRBV7-2,15,-,TRBJ1-5,TRBD1,TGTGCCAGCAGCTTAACAGGGGGCGCGGGTCAGCCCCAGCATTTT,CASSLTGGAGQPQHF
TRBV11-2,15,-,TRBJ2-3,TRBD2,TGTGCCAGCAGCTTAACTAGCGGGGGAGGCGATACGCAGTATTTT,CASSLTSGGGDTQYF
TRBV4-1,17,-,TRBJ2-3,-,TGCGCCAGCAGCCAAGTCTTAAAACCGGGCCCCACAGATACGCAGTATTTT,CASSQVLKPGPTDTQYF
TRBV30,13,-,TRBJ2-7,-,TGTGCCTGGGGGAGCGGGACATCAGACGAGCAGTACTTC,CAWGSGTSDEQYF
TRBV21-1,8,-,TRBJ1-4,-,TGTGCCAGCAAGGTGGGTATTTTT,CASKVGIF
TRBV27,14,-,TRBJ1-1,-,TGTGCCAGCAGTTTCTCGGCCATGAACACTGAAGCTTTCTTT,CASSFSAMNTEAFF
TRBV11-2,15,-,TRBJ2-1,-,TGTGCCAGCAGCCCCGAGGCCAGGCTCTACAATGAGCAGTTCTTC,CASSPEARLYNEQFF
TRBV4-1,16,-,TRBJ2-5,TRBD2,TGCGCCAGCAGCCCCAAGTTACTAGCGAGCCAAGAGACCCAGTACTTC,CASSPKLLASQETQYF
TRBV10-3,13,-,TRBJ1-6,TRBD1,TGTGCCATCAGGGACAGGCCTAATTCACCCCTCCACTTT,CAIRDRPNSPLHF
TRBV6-5,13,-,TRBJ1-2,-,TGTGCCAGCACCTCAACAAGGCCGGGTGGCTACACCTTC,CASTSTRPGGYTF
TRBV6-6,16,-,TRBJ1-4,-,TGTGCCAGCAGTTACCCTGGGGGAATGGGCGCCCAAAAACTGTTTTTT,CASSYPGGMGAQKLFF
TRBV28,16,-,TRBJ2-3,TRBD2,TGTGCCAGCTGGACTAGCGGGAGGTTTGGCACAGATACGCAGTATTTT,CASWTSGRFGTDTQYF
TRBV7-9,14,-,TRBJ2-1,TRBD1,TGTGCCAGCAGCTTGGGACAGGAGATGGATGAGTTGTTCTTC,CASSLGQEMDELFF
TRBV6-1,11,-,TRBJ1-5,-,TGTGCCAGCAGTGACCTAAAGTCCCAGCATTTT,CASSDLKSQHF
TRBV4-2,16,-,TRBJ2-3,-,TGTGCCAGCAGCCAAGATCAGGGCCCCACAGGAGATACGCAGTATTTT,CASSQDQGPTGDTQYF
TRBV7-9,19,-,TRBJ2-3,-,TGTGCCAGCAGCTTAGGGACAGGCAAAGCGGGCGAAAGCACAGATACGCAGTATTTT,CASSLGTGKAGESTDTQYF
TRBV7-9,15,-,TRBJ2-5,-,TGTGCCAGCAGCACGAGAGGGACTGCGCAAGAGACCCAGTACTTC,CASSTRGTAQETQYF